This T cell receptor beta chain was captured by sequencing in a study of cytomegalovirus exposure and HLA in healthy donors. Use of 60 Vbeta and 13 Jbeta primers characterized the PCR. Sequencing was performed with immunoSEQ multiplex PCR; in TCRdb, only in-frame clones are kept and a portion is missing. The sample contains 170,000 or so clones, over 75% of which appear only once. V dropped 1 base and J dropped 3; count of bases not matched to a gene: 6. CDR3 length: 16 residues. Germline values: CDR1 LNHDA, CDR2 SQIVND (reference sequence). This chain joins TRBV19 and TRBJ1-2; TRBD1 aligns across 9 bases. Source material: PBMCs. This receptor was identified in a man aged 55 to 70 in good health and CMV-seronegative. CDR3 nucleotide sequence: TGTGCCAGTAGTATAGGAGGGACAGGGATGGACTATGGCTACACCTTC. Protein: CASSIGGTGMDYGYTF.